This T cell receptor beta chain was identified in a study of cytomegalovirus exposure and HLA in healthy donors. General study results and limits: As immune exposure information, only CMV serostatus was available. There were several of the most significant clusters that appeared linked to common viral pathogens in a later analysis.

Amplification used 60 Vbeta primers and 13 Jbeta primers. Produced via immunoSEQ multiplex PCR; TCRdb's table is partial and in-frame only. The sample carries roughly 67,000 clones, about 79% recorded once. Unmatched junction bases numbered 7, after V lost 5 bases and J lost 2 bases. Germline-derived CDR1 and CDR2 are SNHLY and FYNNEI. The CDR3 is 16 amino acids. To note about this clone: What it recognizes is unknown.

The rearrangement uses TRBV2 and TRBJ2-2; 8 bases agree with TRBD2. The receptor comes from a man aged 60-69 years in good health and CMV-seropositive. Material: PBMCs. The CDR3 loop is CASSREGGSNTGELFF. The DNA for the CDR3 is TGTGCCAGCAGTCGGGAGGGAGGGTCTAACACCGGGGAGCTGTTTTTT. The full variable domain, its missing parts supplied by reference TRBV2 and TRBJ2-2, is EPEVTQTPSHQVTQMGQEVILRCVPISNHLYFYWYRQILGQKVEFLVSFYNNEISEKSEIFDDQFSVERPDGSNFTLKIRSTKLEDSAMYFCASSREGGSNTGELFFGEGSRLTVL.